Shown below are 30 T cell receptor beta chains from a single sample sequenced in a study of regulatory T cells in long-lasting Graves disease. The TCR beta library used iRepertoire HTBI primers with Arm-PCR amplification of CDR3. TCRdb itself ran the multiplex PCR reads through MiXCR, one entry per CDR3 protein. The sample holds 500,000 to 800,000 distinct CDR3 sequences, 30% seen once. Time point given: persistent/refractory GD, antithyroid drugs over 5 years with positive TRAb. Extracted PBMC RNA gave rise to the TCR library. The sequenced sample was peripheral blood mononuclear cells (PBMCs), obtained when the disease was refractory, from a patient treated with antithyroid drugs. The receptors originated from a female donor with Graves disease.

CDR3 sequence reads: CASSLGGGGVSTAFF. For the CDR3, the DNA is TGTGCCAGCAGCTTAGGCGGAGGGGGCGTTTCTACAGCTTTCTTT. This chain joins TRBV11-1 and TRBJ1-1, with 7 positions matching TRBD1. In germline, CDR1 is SGHAT, CDR2 FQDESV (reference sequence). This CDR3 contains 15 residues. V lost 1 base to trimming and J lost 10 bases; unmatched junction nucleotides: 12.

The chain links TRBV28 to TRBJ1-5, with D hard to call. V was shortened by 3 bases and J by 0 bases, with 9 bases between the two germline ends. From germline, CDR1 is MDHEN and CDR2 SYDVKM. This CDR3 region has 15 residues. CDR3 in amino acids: CASSFSDTSNQPQHF. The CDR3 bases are TGTGCCAGCAGTTTCTCCGACACTAGCAATCAGCCCCAGCATTTT.

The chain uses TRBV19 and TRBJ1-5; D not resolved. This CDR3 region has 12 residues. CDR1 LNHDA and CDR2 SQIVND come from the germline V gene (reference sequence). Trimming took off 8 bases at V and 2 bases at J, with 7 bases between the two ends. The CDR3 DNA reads TGTGCCAGTTCGGTACGCAATCAGCCCCAGCATTTT. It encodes CASSVRNQPQHF. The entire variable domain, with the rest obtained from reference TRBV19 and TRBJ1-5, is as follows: DGGITQSPKYLFRKEGQNVTLSCEQNLNHDAMYWYRQDPGQGLRLIYYSQIVNDFQKGDIAEGYSVSREKKESFPLTVTSAQKNPTAFYLCASSVRNQPQHFGDGTRLSIL.

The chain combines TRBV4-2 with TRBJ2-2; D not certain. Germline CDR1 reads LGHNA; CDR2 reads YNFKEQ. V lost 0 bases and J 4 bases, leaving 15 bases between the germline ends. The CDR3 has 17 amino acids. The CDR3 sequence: CASSQDIGQFSTGELFF. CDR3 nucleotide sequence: TGTGCCAGCAGCCAAGATATAGGCCAGTTTAGCACCGGGGAGCTGTTTTTT.

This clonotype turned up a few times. Here the CDR3 reads CASSYVAGTYEQYF. Here the CDR3 DNA reads TGTGCCAGCAGTTACGTGGCAGGGACCTACGAGCAGTACTTC. The rearrangement links TRBV6-5 to TRBJ2-7; D possibly corresponds to TRBD1 (5 bases). This CDR3 is 14 amino acids long. The V and J ends lost 2 bases and 2 bases respectively, with 10 bases between them. CDR1 MNHEY and CDR2 SVGAGI come from the germline V gene.

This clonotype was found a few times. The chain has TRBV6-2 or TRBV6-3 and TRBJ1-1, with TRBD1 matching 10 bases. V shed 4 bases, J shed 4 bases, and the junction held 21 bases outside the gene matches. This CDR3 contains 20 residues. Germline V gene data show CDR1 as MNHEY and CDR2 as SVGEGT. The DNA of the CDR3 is TGTGCCAGCAGTTCCGACACCACCTGGACAGGGGGTGGTGGAGGCACTGAAGCTTTCTTT. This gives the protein CASSSDTTWTGGGGGTEAFF.

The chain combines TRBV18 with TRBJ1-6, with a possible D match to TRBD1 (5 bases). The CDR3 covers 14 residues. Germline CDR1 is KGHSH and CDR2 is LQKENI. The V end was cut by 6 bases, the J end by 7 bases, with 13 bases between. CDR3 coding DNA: TGTGCCAGCTCCACCCGGGACGGAAATTCACCCCTCCACTTT. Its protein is CASSTRDGNSPLHF. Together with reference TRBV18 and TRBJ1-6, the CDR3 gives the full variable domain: NAGVMQNPRHLVRRRGQEARLRCSPMKGHSHVYWYRQLPEEGLKFMVYLQKENIIDESGMPKERFSAEFPKEGPSILRIQQVVRGDSAAYFCASSTRDGNSPLHFGNGTRLTVT.

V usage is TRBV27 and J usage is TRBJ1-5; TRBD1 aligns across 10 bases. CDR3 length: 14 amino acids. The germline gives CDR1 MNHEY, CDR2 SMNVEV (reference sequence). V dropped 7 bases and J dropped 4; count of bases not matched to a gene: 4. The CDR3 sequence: CASTPDRGNQPQHF. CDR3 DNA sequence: TGTGCCAGCACCCCGGACAGGGGGAATCAGCCCCAGCATTTT.

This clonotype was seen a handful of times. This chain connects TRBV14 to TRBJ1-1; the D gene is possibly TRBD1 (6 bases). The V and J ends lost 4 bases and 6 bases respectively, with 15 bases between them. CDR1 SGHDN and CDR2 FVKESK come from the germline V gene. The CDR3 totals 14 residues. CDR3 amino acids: CASSRARGGAEAFF. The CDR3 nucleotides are TGTGCCAGCAGCCGTGCGAGAGGGGGGGCTGAAGCTTTCTTT.

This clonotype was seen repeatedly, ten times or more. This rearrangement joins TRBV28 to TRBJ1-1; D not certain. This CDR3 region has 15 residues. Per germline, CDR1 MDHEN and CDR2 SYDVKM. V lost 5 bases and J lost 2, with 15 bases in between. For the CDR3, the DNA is TGTGCCAGCAGTGGGTTACGTGTATCAAACACTGAAGCTTTCTTT. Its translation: CASSGLRVSNTEAFF.

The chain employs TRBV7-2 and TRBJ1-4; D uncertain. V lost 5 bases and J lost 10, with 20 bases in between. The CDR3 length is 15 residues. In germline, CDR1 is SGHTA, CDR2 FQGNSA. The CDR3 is CASSPVHLTAGKLFF. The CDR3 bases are TGTGCCAGCAGCCCTGTACACTTGACCGCTGGAAAACTGTTTTTT.

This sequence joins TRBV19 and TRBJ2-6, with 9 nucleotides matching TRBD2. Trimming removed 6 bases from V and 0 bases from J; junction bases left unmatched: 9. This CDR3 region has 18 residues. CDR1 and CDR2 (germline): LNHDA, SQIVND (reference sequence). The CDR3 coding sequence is TGTGCCAGTAGCGGTCGACTAGCGGCCAGCTCTGGGGCCAACGTCCTGACTTTC. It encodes CASSGRLAASSGANVLTF.

CDR3 sequence (DNA): TGTGCCAGCAGTACCCGGACAGGATACTATGGCTACACCTTC. It yields the protein CASSTRTGYYGYTF. The chain carries TRBV12-3 or TRBV12-4 and TRBJ1-2; 7 positions match TRBD1. V trimming: 5 bases; J trimming: 3 bases; junction bases outside the gene matches: 6. The CDR3 loop spans 14 amino acids.

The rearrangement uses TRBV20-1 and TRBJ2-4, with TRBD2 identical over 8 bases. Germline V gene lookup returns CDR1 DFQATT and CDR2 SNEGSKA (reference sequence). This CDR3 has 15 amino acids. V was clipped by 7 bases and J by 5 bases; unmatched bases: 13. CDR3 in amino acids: CSGGSGTVSQNIQYF. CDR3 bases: TGCAGTGGAGGTAGCGGGACCGTTAGCCAAAACATTCAGTACTTC.

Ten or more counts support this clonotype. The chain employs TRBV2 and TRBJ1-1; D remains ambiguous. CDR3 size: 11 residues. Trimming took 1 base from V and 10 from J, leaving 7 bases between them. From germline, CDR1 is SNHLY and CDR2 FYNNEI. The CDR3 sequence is CASSEVGLAFF. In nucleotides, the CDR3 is TGTGCCAGCAGTGAAGTTGGGCTAGCTTTCTTT.

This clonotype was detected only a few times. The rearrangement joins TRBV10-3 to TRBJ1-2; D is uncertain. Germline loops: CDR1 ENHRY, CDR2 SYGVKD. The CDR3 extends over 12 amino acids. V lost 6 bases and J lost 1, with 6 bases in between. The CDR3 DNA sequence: TGTGCCATCAGAGCCCTTAACTATGGCTACACCTTC. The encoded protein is CAIRALNYGYTF.

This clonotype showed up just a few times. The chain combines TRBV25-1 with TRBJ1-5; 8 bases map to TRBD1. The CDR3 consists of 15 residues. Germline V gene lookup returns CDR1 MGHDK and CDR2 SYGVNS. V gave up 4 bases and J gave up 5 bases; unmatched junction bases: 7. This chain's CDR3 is CASSGDRTGYQPQHF. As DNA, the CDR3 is TGTGCCAGCAGTGGGGATAGGACAGGGTATCAGCCCCAGCATTTT.

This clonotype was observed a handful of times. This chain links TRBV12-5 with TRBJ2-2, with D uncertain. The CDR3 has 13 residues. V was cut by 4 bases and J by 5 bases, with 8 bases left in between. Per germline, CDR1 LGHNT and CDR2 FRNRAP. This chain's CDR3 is CASGSILTGELFF. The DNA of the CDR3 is TGTGCTAGTGGTTCCATCCTGACCGGGGAGCTGTTTTTT.

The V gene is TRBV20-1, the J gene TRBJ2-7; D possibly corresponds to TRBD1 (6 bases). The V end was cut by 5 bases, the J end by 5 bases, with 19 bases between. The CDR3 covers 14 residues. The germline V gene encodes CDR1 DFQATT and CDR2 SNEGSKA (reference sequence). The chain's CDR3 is CSASVGRGSDEQYF. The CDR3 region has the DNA TGCAGTGCTTCCGTCGGCAGGGGAAGCGACGAGCAGTACTTC.

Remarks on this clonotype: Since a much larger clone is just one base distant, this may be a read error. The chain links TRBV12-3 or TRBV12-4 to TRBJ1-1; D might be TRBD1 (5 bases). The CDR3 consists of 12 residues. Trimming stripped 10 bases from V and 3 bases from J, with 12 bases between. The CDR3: CANTRGDTEAFF. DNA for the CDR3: TGTGCCAATACCCGAGGGGACACTGAAGCTTTCTTT.

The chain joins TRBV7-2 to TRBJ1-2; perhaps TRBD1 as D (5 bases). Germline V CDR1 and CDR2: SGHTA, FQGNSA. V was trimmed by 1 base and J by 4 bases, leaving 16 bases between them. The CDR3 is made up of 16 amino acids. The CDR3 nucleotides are TGTGCCAGCAGCTTAGTTTCCAGGGCCGCTTTCTATGGCTACACCTTC. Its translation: CASSLVSRAAFYGYTF.

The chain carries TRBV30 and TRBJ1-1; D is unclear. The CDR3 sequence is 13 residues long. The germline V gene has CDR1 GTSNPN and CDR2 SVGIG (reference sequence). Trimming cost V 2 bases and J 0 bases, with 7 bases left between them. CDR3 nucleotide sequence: TGTGCCTGGAGTCCGTCAATGAACACTGAAGCTTTCTTT. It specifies CAWSPSMNTEAFF.

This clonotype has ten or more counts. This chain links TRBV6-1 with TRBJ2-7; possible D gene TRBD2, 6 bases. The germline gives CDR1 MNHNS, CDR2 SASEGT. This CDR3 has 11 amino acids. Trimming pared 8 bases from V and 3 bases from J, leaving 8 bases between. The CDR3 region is CASRENYEQYF. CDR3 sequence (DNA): TGTGCCAGCCGGGAGAACTACGAGCAGTACTTC.

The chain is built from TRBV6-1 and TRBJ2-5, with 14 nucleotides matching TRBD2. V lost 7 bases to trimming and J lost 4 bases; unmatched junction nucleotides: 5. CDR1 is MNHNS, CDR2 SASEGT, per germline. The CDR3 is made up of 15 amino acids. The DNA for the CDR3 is TGTGCCAGCAAAGGGACTAGCGGGAGCGGAGAGACCCAGTACTTC. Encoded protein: CASKGTSGSGETQYF.

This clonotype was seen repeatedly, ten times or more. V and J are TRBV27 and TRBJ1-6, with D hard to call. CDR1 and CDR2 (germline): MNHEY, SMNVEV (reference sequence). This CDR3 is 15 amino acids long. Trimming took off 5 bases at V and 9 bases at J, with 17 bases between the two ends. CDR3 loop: CASSLYVLPGSPLHF. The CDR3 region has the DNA TGTGCCAGCAGTCTCTACGTGTTGCCGGGTTCACCCCTCCACTTT.

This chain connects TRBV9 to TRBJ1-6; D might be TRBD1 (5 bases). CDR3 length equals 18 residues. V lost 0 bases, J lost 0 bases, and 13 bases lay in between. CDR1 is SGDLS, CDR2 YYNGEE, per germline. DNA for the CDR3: TGTGCCAGCAGCGTAGGGGGCCGAACTAGCTCCTATAATTCACCCCTCCACTTT. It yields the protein CASSVGGRTSSYNSPLHF.

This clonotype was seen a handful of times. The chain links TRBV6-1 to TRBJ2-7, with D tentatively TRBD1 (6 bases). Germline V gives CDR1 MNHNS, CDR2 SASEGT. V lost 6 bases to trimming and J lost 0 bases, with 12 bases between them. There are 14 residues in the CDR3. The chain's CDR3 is CASRSTGSSYEQYF. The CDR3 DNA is TGTGCCAGCAGATCCACAGGGAGCTCCTACGAGCAGTACTTC.

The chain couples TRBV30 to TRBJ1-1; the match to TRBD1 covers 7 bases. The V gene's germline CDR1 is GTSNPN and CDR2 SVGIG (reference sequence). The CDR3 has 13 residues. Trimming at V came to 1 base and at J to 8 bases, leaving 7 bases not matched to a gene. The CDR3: CAWSDGQVNEAFF. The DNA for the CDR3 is TGTGCCTGGAGTGATGGACAGGTTAACGAAGCTTTCTTT.

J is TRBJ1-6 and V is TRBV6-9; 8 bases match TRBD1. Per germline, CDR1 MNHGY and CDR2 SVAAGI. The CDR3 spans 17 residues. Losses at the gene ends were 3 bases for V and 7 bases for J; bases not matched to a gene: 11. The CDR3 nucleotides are TGTGCCAGCAGTTACGTCAGGACAGGGAGGGACAATTCACCCCTCCACTTT. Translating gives CASSYVRTGRDNSPLHF.

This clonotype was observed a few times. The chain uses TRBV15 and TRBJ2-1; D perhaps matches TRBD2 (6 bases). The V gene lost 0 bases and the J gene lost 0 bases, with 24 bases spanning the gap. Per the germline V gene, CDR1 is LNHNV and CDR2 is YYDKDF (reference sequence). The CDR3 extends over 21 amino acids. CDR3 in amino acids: CATSRDPSWGSGRSSYNEQFF. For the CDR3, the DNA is TGTGCCACCAGCAGAGATCCTTCCTGGGGCAGCGGGCGTAGCTCCTACAATGAGCAGTTCTTC. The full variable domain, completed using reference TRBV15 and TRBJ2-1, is DAMVIQNPRYQVTQFGKPVTLSCSQTLNHNVMYWYQQKSSQAPKLLFHYYDKDFNNEADTPDNFQSRRPNTSFCFLDIRSPGLGDTAMYLCATSRDPSWGSGRSSYNEQFFGPGTRLTVL.